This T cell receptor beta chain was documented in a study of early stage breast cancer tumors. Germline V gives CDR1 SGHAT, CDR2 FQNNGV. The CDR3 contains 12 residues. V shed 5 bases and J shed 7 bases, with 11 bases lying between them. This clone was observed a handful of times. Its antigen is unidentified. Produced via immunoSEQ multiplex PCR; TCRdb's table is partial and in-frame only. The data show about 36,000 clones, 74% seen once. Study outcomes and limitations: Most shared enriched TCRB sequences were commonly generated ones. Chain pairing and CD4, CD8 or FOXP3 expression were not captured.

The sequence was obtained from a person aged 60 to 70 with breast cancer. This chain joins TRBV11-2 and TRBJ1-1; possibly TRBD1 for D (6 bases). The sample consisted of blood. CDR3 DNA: TGTGCCAGCAGCATGACAGGATTTGAAGCTTTCTTT. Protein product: CASSMTGFEAFF.